Below, 14 T cell receptor beta chains from the same sample are listed, as sequenced in a study of PD-1 blockade in mismatch repair-deficient tumors. Noted time point: identical approximately nine-day culture without peptide (control). No antigen has been assigned to these receptors. The repertoire was sequenced with immunoSEQ multiplex PCR; TCRdb's copy has only in-frame clones and lacks some. The table has over 11,000 clones, 70% to 90% seen once. Specimen: cells cultured in vitro, collected from a patient treated with pembrolizumab. All receptors come from an adult with mismatch repair-deficient cancer.

This chain joins TRBV9 and TRBJ2-2, with 15 nucleotides matching TRBD2. This CDR3 has 17 residues. V gave up 3 bases and J gave up 4 bases; unmatched junction bases: 4. The germline V gene encodes CDR1 SGDLS and CDR2 YYNGEE. The CDR3 spells CASSGTSGRDSTGELFF. The CDR3 coding sequence is TGTGCCAGCAGCGGGACTAGCGGGAGGGACTCCACCGGGGAGCTGTTTTTT.

The chain recombines TRBV28 with TRBJ2-3; maybe TRBD1 (6 bases). The CDR3 loop spans 17 amino acids. The V end was cut by 5 bases, the J end by 6 bases, with 24 bases between. Germline V lookup: CDR1 MDHEN, CDR2 SYDVKM. This CDR3 reads CASSPARLGQGIDTQYF. The CDR3 DNA reads as TGTGCCAGCAGTCCCGCCAGGTTGGGGCAGGGGATCGATACGCAGTATTTT. Supplemented by reference TRBV28 and TRBJ2-3, the full variable domain reads DVKVTQSSRYLVKRTGEKVFLECVQDMDHENMFWYRQDPGLGLRLIYFSYDVKMKEKGDIPEGYSVSREKKERFSLILESASTNQTSMYLCASSPARLGQGIDTQYFGPGTRLTVL.

This rearrangement joins TRBV27 to TRBJ1-2, with D possibly TRBD1 on 5 matching bases. This CDR3 has 16 amino acids. Germline V gives CDR1 MNHEY, CDR2 SMNVEV (reference sequence). Trimming shortened V by 6 bases and J by 2 bases, and 19 bases separated the two germline ends. CDR3 coding DNA: TGTGCCAGCAGACTGACTAGATGGCAGGGAAACTATGGCTACACCTTC. Its translation: CASRLTRWQGNYGYTF.

The gene calls are TRBV5-1 and TRBJ2-5; D gene unclear. V lost 4 bases to trimming and J lost 3 bases, with 7 bases between them. From germline, CDR1 is SGHRS and CDR2 YFSETQ. There are 12 residues in the CDR3. Here the CDR3 DNA reads TGCGCCAGCAGCGCCTCAGAAGAGACCCAGTACTTC. Its translation: CASSASEETQYF.

The chain combines TRBV7-9 with TRBJ2-5, with TRBD2 matching over 7 bases. The CDR3 sequence is 15 residues long. The V and J ends lost 2 bases and 4 bases, in that order; junction bases with no gene match: 7. Per germline, CDR1 SEHNR and CDR2 FQNEAQ (reference sequence). The CDR3 here is CASSLSRASGETQYF. The CDR3 nucleotides read TGTGCCAGCAGCTTATCCCGGGCTAGCGGAGAGACCCAGTACTTC.

The gene calls are TRBV14 and TRBJ2-7; perhaps D is TRBD1 or TRBD2 (5 bases each). The V gene's germline CDR1 is SGHDN and CDR2 FVKESK. The V gene lost 2 bases and the J gene lost 6 bases, with 20 bases spanning the gap. The CDR3 contains 16 residues. The CDR3 nucleotides read TGTGCCAGCAGCCAACCGGGGACCCAGAACCCATTCGAGCAGTACTTC. It translates to CASSQPGTQNPFEQYF.

J is TRBJ1-1 and V is TRBV11-1; D is unresolved. Germline-derived CDR1 and CDR2 are SGHAT and FQDESV (reference sequence). V was shortened by 1 base and J by 6 bases, with 12 bases between the two germline ends. CDR3 length: 14 residues. Here the CDR3 reads CASSLEAGGSEAFF. DNA for the CDR3: TGTGCCAGCAGCTTAGAGGCGGGCGGTTCTGAAGCTTTCTTT.

V usage is TRBV7-8 and J usage is TRBJ1-3; no firm D call. Germline V gives CDR1 SGHVS, CDR2 FQNEAQ. V was clipped by 5 bases and J by 0 bases, with 11 bases between them. This CDR3 has 15 amino acids. The DNA for the CDR3 is TGTGCCAGCAGCCCGCGGGGTCACTCTGGAAACACCATATATTTT. It codes for CASSPRGHSGNTIYF.

This clone appeared once. The chain combines TRBV19 with TRBJ2-1; 10 nucleotides match TRBD2. The junction had 6 bases not matched to a gene; V was cut back by 5 bases and J by 2 bases. This CDR3 is built from 16 residues. In germline, CDR1 is LNHDA, CDR2 SQIVND (reference sequence). The CDR3 reads CASSSKREGPYNEQFF. The CDR3 coding sequence is TGTGCCAGTAGTTCTAAGCGGGAGGGCCCCTACAATGAGCAGTTCTTC.

The chain has TRBV5-5 and TRBJ1-2, with 12 bases that match TRBD1. The germline V gene has CDR1 SGHKS and CDR2 YYEKEE (reference sequence). With V trimmed by 4 bases and J by 8 bases, 12 bases remained unmatched. The CDR3 has 16 residues. In DNA form, the CDR3 reads TGTGCCAGCAGCATTGGGACAGGGGGCTGGGCGGAGGGCTACACCTTC. Its protein is CASSIGTGGWAEGYTF.

V gene TRBV6-5 combines with J gene TRBJ2-3; D remains unclear. This CDR3 region has 13 residues. Trimming took off 5 bases at V and 3 bases at J, with 9 bases between the two ends. The germline gives CDR1 MNHEY, CDR2 SVGAGI. CDR3 sequence: CASSILGTDTQYF. In DNA, the CDR3 is TGTGCCAGCAGTATCCTCGGGACAGATACGCAGTATTTT.

V gene TRBV2 combines with J gene TRBJ2-5; a possible D gene is TRBD2 (6 bases). V lost 5 bases to trimming and J lost 5 bases, with 12 bases between them. Germline V gene sequence: CDR1 SNHLY, CDR2 FYNNEI. This CDR3 has 13 residues. Written as DNA, the CDR3 is TGTGCCAGCAGTCCCTTAGGGAGGGAGACCCAGTACTTC. It translates to CASSPLGRETQYF. The whole variable domain, filled in from reference TRBV2 and TRBJ2-5, reads EPEVTQTPSHQVTQMGQEVILRCVPISNHLYFYWYRQILGQKVEFLVSFYNNEISEKSEIFDDQFSVERPDGSNFTLKIRSTKLEDSAMYFCASSPLGRETQYFGPGTRLLVL.

The chain couples TRBV19 to TRBJ2-1, with 8 bases lining up with TRBD1. Germline CDR1 and CDR2: LNHDA and SQIVND (reference sequence). The CDR3 consists of 14 residues. V trimming: 5 bases; J trimming: 6 bases; junction bases outside the gene matches: 6. CDR3 bases: TGTGCCAGTAGTCCTCAGGACAGGGTCAATGAGCAGTTCTTC. It codes for CASSPQDRVNEQFF.

The rearrangement links TRBV7-3 to TRBJ2-1; 10 bases map to TRBD2. The germline V gene has CDR1 SGHTA and CDR2 FQGTGA. The CDR3 consists of 16 residues. V gave up 5 bases and J gave up 8 bases; unmatched junction bases: 12. The CDR3 spells CASSNPSGRASDEQFF. The CDR3 bases are TGTGCCAGCAGCAACCCAAGCGGGAGGGCCTCGGATGAGCAGTTCTTC.